This T cell receptor beta chain was obtained from a study of shared T cell receptors in the human thymus. The assay was immunoSEQ multiplex PCR, and TCRdb's table has in-frame clones only and misses some. The repertoire consists of 500,000 to 550,000 clones, with around 78% occurring once and the leading ten covering approximately 0.013%. V was clipped by 3 bases and J by 3 bases, with 8 bases between them. Germline values: CDR1 MDHEN, CDR2 SYDVKM. CDR3 length: 13 residues. These data also featured in a second study, about human thymus T cells. From that second work: V and J genes seemed to be used with bias in thymic and blood repertoires. Thymic repertoires from unrelated individuals overlapped highly, related research reported.

Source material: thymocytes. The rearrangement links TRBV28 to TRBJ1-2; D is perhaps TRBD1 (6 bases). This receptor was identified in a boy under two years old with a congenital heart defect. The CDR3 loop is CASSFRQDYGYTF. The CDR3 region has the DNA TGTGCCAGCAGTTTCCGACAGGACTATGGCTACACCTTC.